The sequence of this T cell receptor (beta chain) was determined in a study of neurological immune-mediated disorders. Study-wide results and caveats: The most TCR clonal expansion was seen in HTLV-1-associated myelopathy, and the least was seen in multiple sclerosis, which fell below healthy controls.

CDR3 length equals 15 residues. V lost 3 bases, J lost 7 bases, and 19 bases lay in between. As healthy controls, volunteers from a blood bank in Maryland, USA, were used. MiXCR, run by TCRdb on the 5' RACE reads, gives a single entry per CDR3 protein. Here the sample spans approximately 87,000 distinct CDR3 sequences, 13% to 15% being singletons. This clonotype was recorded many times. Its antigen is not known. Sequencing input: PBMCs. The sequence derives from a woman between 45 and 65 years old in good health. This chain links TRBV12-3 or TRBV12-4 with TRBJ2-7, with D tentatively TRBD1 or TRBD2 (5 bases each). Here the CDR3 reads CASSFWLGDSAEQYF. As DNA, the CDR3 is TGTGCCAGCAGTTTCTGGTTGGGAGACAGTGCGGAGCAGTACTTC.